The rows below give T cell receptor beta chains drawn from one sample of a study of response to subunit inactivated influenza vaccine. MiXCR, applied by TCRdb to the RT-PCR reads, yields one record per CDR3 protein. Here the sample spans over 400,000 distinct CDR3 sequences, 10% to 11% being singletons. Sample: PBMCs from blood, taken about 6 weeks after vaccination. The receptors originated from a middle-aged man who received an inactivated influenza vaccine. The CDR3 runs from the conserved cysteine through the conserved F or W. The order of the fields is D gene, J gene, V gene, clone size, CDR3 protein, CDR3 DNA. A D gene is named only where the DNA matches it firmly. Clone size is stated in some rows and not others, as once, few, many or a class when expanded.

TRBD2 TRBJ2-1 TRBV28 - CASSAPGLARNEQFF TGTGCCAGCAGTGCGCCGGGACTAGCCCGGAATGAGCAGTTCTTC
- TRBJ1-5 TRBV7-2 few CASSLGYRDNNQPQHF TGTGCCAGCAGCTTAGGGTACAGAGATAACAATCAGCCCCAGCATTTT
- TRBJ2-5 TRBV20-1 - CSAAYQETQYF TGCAGTGCTGCATATCAAGAGACCCAGTACTTC
- TRBJ2-7 TRBV12-3/TRBV12-4 many CASSQQDWLYEQYF TGTGCCAGCAGTCAACAGGATTGGCTCTACGAGCAGTACTTC
- TRBJ2-3 TRBV24-1 few CATSWSGGTYTDTQYF TGTGCCACCAGTTGGTCCGGGGGGACATACACAGATACGCAGTATTTT
TRBD2 TRBJ2-1 TRBV9 - CASSGRGRDSSYNEQFF TGTGCCAGCAGCGGTCGCGGGAGGGATAGCTCCTACAATGAGCAGTTCTTC
- TRBJ1-5 TRBV5-1 - CASSLSTGENQPQHF TGCGCCAGCAGCTTGTCTACAGGAGAGAATCAGCCCCAGCATTTT
TRBD2 TRBJ2-3 TRBV7-2 few CASSFRRGEGDADTQYF TGTGCCAGCAGCTTCAGGCGGGGGGAAGGCGATGCAGATACGCAGTATTTT
- TRBJ2-7 TRBV5-8 many CASSPAAYEQYF TGTGCCAGCAGTCCCGCGGCGTACGAGCAGTACTTC
- TRBJ2-7 TRBV28 - CASSSTNRAEQYF TGTGCCAGCAGTTCGACGAACAGGGCTGAGCAGTACTTC
TRBD1 TRBJ1-2 TRBV7-2 few CASSSRQGAGGYTF TGTGCCAGCAGCTCCCGACAGGGGGCGGGTGGCTACACCTTC
- TRBJ2-3 TRBV9 - CASSGLALRDKFSDTQYF TGTGCCAGCAGCGGCCTCGCACTCCGGGACAAGTTCTCGGATACGCAGTATTTT
TRBD2 TRBJ2-7 TRBV20-1 many CSASRDGPGGYEQYF TGCAGTGCTAGTAGAGACGGGCCGGGGGGTTACGAGCAGTACTTC
- TRBJ2-5 TRBV5-1 - CASSWGPGVRRETQYF TGCGCCAGCAGCTGGGGACCTGGGGTCAGGAGAGAGACCCAGTACTTC
- TRBJ1-2 TRBV10-3 few CAIRHSWGTYGYTF TGTGCCATCAGACATAGTTGGGGCACCTATGGCTACACCTTC
TRBD1 TRBJ1-1 TRBV3-1 once CASSRVGTGMRAFF TGTGCCAGCAGCCGAGTCGGGACAGGCATGCGAGCTTTCTTT
- TRBJ1-6 TRBV12-3/TRBV12-4 - CASSPHSGAGNSPLHF TGTGCCAGCAGCCCTCACTCGGGGGCAGGTAATTCACCCCTCCACTTT
TRBD1 TRBJ2-7 TRBV6-2/TRBV6-3 few CASRGTGFSAYEQYF TGTGCCAGCAGGGGGACAGGTTTCTCGGCCTACGAGCAGTACTTC
- TRBJ1-2 TRBV6-2/TRBV6-3 few CASTRTALGYGYTF TGTGCCAGCACTCGGACAGCCCTAGGCTATGGCTACACCTTC
- TRBJ2-1 TRBV7-9 few CASSRQDGTTKDNEQFF TGTGCCAGCAGCCGACAGGACGGGACTACGAAAGACAATGAGCAGTTCTTC
TRBD1 TRBJ1-1 TRBV7-9 few CASSPRGEGANEAFF TGTGCCAGCAGCCCTCGGGGGGAGGGGGCTAATGAAGCTTTCTTT
TRBD1 TRBJ2-5 TRBV2 many CASGKQGRETQYF TGTGCCAGCGGAAAACAGGGGAGAGAGACCCAGTACTTC
TRBD1 TRBJ1-2 TRBV7-9 - CASSKPGQRNYGYTF TGTGCCAGCAGCAAACCGGGACAGCGTAACTATGGCTACACCTTC
TRBD2 TRBJ2-3 TRBV29-1 - CSVVPLAGGTDTQYF TGCAGCGTTGTGCCTCTAGCGGGAGGGACAGATACGCAGTATTTT
TRBD2 TRBJ2-1 TRBV7-2 few CASSLFRGGAKAEQFF TGTGCCAGCAGCTTATTTCGCGGGGGGGCCAAGGCTGAGCAGTTCTTC
TRBD2 TRBJ2-5 TRBV7-2 few CASCPGGGFQETQYF TGTGCCTCCTGCCCTGGCGGGGGTTTTCAAGAGACCCAGTACTTC
TRBD2 TRBJ2-1 TRBV30 few CAWRSGGSYEQFF TGTGCCTGGAGGTCCGGCGGGAGCTATGAGCAGTTCTTC
- TRBJ2-7 TRBV5-1 many CASSLISGEQYF TGCGCCAGCAGCTTGATATCTGGGGAGCAGTACTTC
- TRBJ2-7 TRBV7-7 few CASSLDWGLEQYF TGTGCTAGCAGCTTAGACTGGGGGCTCGAGCAGTACTTC
- TRBJ1-5 TRBV25-1 - CASSATFNQPQHF TGTGCCAGCAGTGCGACCTTCAATCAGCCCCAGCATTTT
TRBD1 TRBJ2-7 TRBV5-1 many CASSFGAQGAVYEQYF TGCGCCAGCAGCTTCGGCGCACAGGGGGCTGTCTACGAGCAGTACTTC
TRBD1 TRBJ2-1 TRBV20-1 - CSARAQGSPYNEQFF TGCAGTGCTAGGGCACAGGGGTCCCCCTACAATGAGCAGTTCTTC
- TRBJ2-7 TRBV6-2/TRBV6-3 many CASSPIRGRFYEQYF TGTGCCAGCAGTCCCATCCGGGGAAGATTCTACGAGCAGTACTTC
TRBD1 TRBJ2-2 TRBV28 - CASRAGQGARELFF TGTGCCAGCAGGGCGGGACAGGGGGCCCGGGAGCTGTTTTTT
- TRBJ2-1 TRBV20-1 few CSARGTRPVEQFF TGCAGTGCTAGAGGAACCAGGCCCGTTGAGCAGTTCTTC
- TRBJ2-2 TRBV24-1 few CATSDLGGLGELFF TGTGCCACCAGTGATTTGGGGGGCCTTGGGGAGCTGTTTTTT
- TRBJ1-1 TRBV3-1 many CASSQVAIRGTEAFF TGTGCCAGCAGCCAAGTAGCCATCCGGGGCACTGAAGCTTTCTTT
- TRBJ1-1 TRBV7-2 - CATLRDTEAFF TGTGCCACCTTGAGGGACACTGAAGCTTTCTTT
- TRBJ1-4 TRBV7-2 few CASSHFGGEGEKLFF TGTGCCAGCAGCCACTTCGGGGGTGAGGGTGAAAAACTGTTTTTT
TRBD2 TRBJ2-5 TRBV7-9 - CASRKSGGAAETQYF TGTGCCAGCAGAAAAAGCGGGGGGGCCGCGGAGACCCAGTACTTC
TRBD1 TRBJ1-2 TRBV15 - CATVSRTGGHYGYTF TGTGCCACCGTATCAAGGACAGGGGGGCACTATGGCTACACCTTC
- TRBJ2-7 TRBV9 - CASSVGPQSYEQYF TGTGCCAGCAGCGTAGGTCCCCAGTCCTACGAGCAGTACTTC
- TRBJ2-3 TRBV11-3 few CASSPGTTTDTQYF TGTGCCAGCAGCCCAGGGACCACCACAGATACGCAGTATTTT
- TRBJ2-7 TRBV7-8 - CASSLEVRSSYEQYF TGTGCCAGCAGCTTAGAGGTCAGGAGCTCCTACGAGCAGTACTTC
- TRBJ2-1 TRBV10-3 - CAISDGDFYEQFF TGTGCCATCAGTGACGGGGATTTCTATGAGCAGTTCTTC
TRBD2 TRBJ2-7 TRBV9 - CASSVGLAYEQYF TGTGCCAGCAGCGTTGGACTAGCCTACGAGCAGTACTTC
- TRBJ2-5 TRBV7-2 - CASSLYKLGETQYF TGTGCCAGCAGCTTATACAAACTCGGGGAGACCCAGTACTTC
TRBD1 TRBJ1-1 TRBV18 few CASSPLPPDRGLTEAFF TGTGCCAGCTCACCCCTACCCCCGGACAGGGGGCTTACTGAAGCTTTCTTT